This passage covers 5 T cell receptor beta chains from one sample sequenced in a study of cytomegalovirus exposure and HLA in healthy donors. The PCR was carried out with 60 Vbeta primers and 13 Jbeta primers. Using immunoSEQ multiplex PCR, the repertoire was profiled, and TCRdb retains in-frame clones only, with some absent. The table shows about 120,000 clones, with about 15% occurring only once. The sequenced sample consisted of PBMCs. These receptors originate from a female donor in good health and CMV-seropositive.

This chain connects TRBV14 to TRBJ2-5; D uncertain. Germline loops: CDR1 SGHDN, CDR2 FVKESK. The V gene lost 1 base and the J gene lost 5 bases, with 8 bases spanning the gap. The CDR3 totals 13 residues. The CDR3 sequence is CASSQGVPETQYF. CDR3 coding DNA: TGTGCCAGCAGCCAAGGCGTTCCGGAGACCCAGTACTTC.

The rearrangement links TRBV2 to TRBJ2-6; D ambiguous. Trimming pared 5 bases from V and 0 bases from J, leaving 8 bases between. The CDR3 totals 15 residues. Germline CDR1 reads SNHLY; CDR2 reads FYNNEI. CDR3 DNA: TGTGCCAGCAGTAGAAGCGTCTCTGGGGCCAACGTCCTGACTTTC. The encoded protein is CASSRSVSGANVLTF.

This clone has more than one count but fewer than ten. The chain recombines TRBV30 with TRBJ2-3, with a tentative D call TRBD2 (6 bases). Germline V lookup: CDR1 GTSNPN, CDR2 SVGIG (reference sequence). V lost 2 bases and J 4 bases, leaving 16 bases between the germline ends. The CDR3 consists of 15 residues. The CDR3 DNA reads as TGTGCCTGGAGTTACGATGGGGGGAGCTCAGATACGCAGTATTTT. It translates to CAWSYDGGSSDTQYF.

The V call is TRBV19, the J call TRBJ2-7; TRBD1 aligns across 11 bases. V lost 4 bases and J lost 7; bases outside the gene matches: 12. The length of the CDR3 is 16 residues. CDR1 is LNHDA, CDR2 SQIVND, per germline (reference sequence). The CDR3 sequence: CASSTQPGQGDGEQYF. The CDR3 region has the DNA TGTGCCAGTAGTACACAACCGGGACAGGGGGACGGAGAGCAGTACTTC.

Only a few counts were recorded for this clone. One junction end does not reproduce the germline sequence, and a read error may be involved. The V call is TRBV4-3, the J call TRBJ1-6, with 7 nucleotides matching TRBD1. The CDR3 runs 13 residues. Germline values: CDR1 LGHNA, CDR2 YSLEER. The CDR3 spells CASSQTRDRPLRF. The CDR3, as DNA: TGCGCCAGCAGCCAAACTCGGGACAGACCCCTTCGCTTT.